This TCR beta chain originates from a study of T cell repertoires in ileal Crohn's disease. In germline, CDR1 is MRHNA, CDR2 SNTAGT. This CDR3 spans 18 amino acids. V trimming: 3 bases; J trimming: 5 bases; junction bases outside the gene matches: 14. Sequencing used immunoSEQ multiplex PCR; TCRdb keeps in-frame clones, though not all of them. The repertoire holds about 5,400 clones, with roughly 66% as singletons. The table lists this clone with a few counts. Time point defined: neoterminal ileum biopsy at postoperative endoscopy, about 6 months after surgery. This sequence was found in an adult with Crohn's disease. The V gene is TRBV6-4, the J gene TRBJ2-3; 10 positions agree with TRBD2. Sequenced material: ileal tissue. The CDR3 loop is CASSESGLAGAGGDTQYF. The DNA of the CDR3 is TGTGCCAGCAGTGAATCAGGGCTAGCGGGGGCCGGAGGAGATACGCAGTATTTT.